The next 8 T cell receptor beta chains were all read from a single sample in a study of early T cells in non-severe SARS-CoV-2 infection. TCRdb recomputed calls from the 5' RACE reads with MiXCR, one row per CDR3 protein. The data contain some 76,000 distinct CDR3 sequences, roughly 15% of them singletons. The specimen was whole blood. The receptors come from an adult who was a healthcare worker with PCR-confirmed SARS-CoV-2 infection or an uninfected control (not recorded which).

Only a few counts were recorded for this clonotype. This chain joins TRBV6-6 and TRBJ2-2, with 10 bases identical to TRBD1. The germline gives CDR1 MNHNY, CDR2 SVGAGI (reference sequence). The V and J ends lost 6 bases and 6 bases, in that order; junction bases with no gene match: 13. CDR3 length: 17 amino acids. The CDR3 DNA follows: TGTGCCAGCAGCCAGACAGGGGGCGCGGTCTTGCCCGGGGAGCTGTTTTTT. It is translated as CASSQTGGAVLPGELFF.

The chain carries TRBV7-9 and TRBJ1-5; TRBD1 is a possible D gene (5 bases). The CDR3 runs 14 residues. Germline-derived CDR1 and CDR2 are SEHNR and FQNEAQ (reference sequence). Between the trimmed V and J ends, which lost 5 bases and 4 bases, there was a span of 12 bases. CDR3 protein: CASSETAPNQPQHF. DNA of the CDR3: TGTGCCAGCAGCGAGACAGCCCCGAATCAGCCCCAGCATTTT.

This clonotype was counted many times. The chain links TRBV5-1 to TRBJ2-7; TRBD1 matches at 9 bases. The CDR3 totals 13 residues. With 6 bases clipped from V and 7 bases from J, the junction kept 8 bases outside the gene matches. CDR1 and CDR2 (germline): SGHRS, YFSETQ. The CDR3 spells CASTRDRVGEQYF. The DNA for the CDR3 is TGCGCCAGCACCAGGGACAGGGTCGGGGAGCAGTACTTC.

This clonotype was observed at least ten times. The rearrangement joins TRBV7-2 to TRBJ2-3, with D perhaps given as TRBD1 or TRBD2 (7 bases each). The CDR3 loop spans 14 amino acids. Germline V gene data show CDR1 as SGHTA and CDR2 as FQGNSA. The V gene lost 4 bases and the J gene lost 4 bases, with 12 bases spanning the gap. CDR3 amino acids: CASSSGGVADTQYF. Written as DNA, the CDR3 is TGTGCCAGCAGCTCAGGGGGGGTTGCAGATACGCAGTATTTT. Using reference TRBV7-2 and TRBJ2-3 for the parts outside the CDR3, the full variable domain is GAGVSQSPSNKVTEKGKDVELRCDPISGHTALYWYRQSLGQGLEFLIYFQGNSAPDKSGLPSDRFSAERTGGSVSTLTIQRTQQEDSAVYLCASSSGGVADTQYFGPGTRLTVL.

The chain uses TRBV29-1 and TRBJ2-5, with D tentatively TRBD1 (6 bases). CDR1 SQVTM and CDR2 ANQGSEA come from the germline V gene. Trimming left V 4 bases short and J 2 bases short, with 11 bases between. The CDR3 extends over 13 amino acids. The CDR3 region is CSVVIQGQETQYF. CDR3 in DNA: TGCAGCGTTGTGATACAGGGTCAAGAGACCCAGTACTTC.

This chain joins TRBV6-5 and TRBJ2-1; TRBD2 agrees at 8 bases. Germline V gives CDR1 MNHEY, CDR2 SVGAGI. CDR3 length equals 13 residues. V trimming: 7 bases; J trimming: 7 bases; junction bases outside the gene matches: 6. CDR3 in DNA: TGTGCCAGCACCGAGCGGGGGTGGAATGAGCAGTTCTTC. This gives the protein CASTERGWNEQFF.

The chain has TRBV20-1 and TRBJ2-7; D is possibly TRBD1 or TRBD2 (6 bases each). Germline V CDR1 and CDR2: DFQATT, SNEGSKA (reference sequence). Trimming took 0 bases from V and 4 from J, leaving 10 bases between them. This CDR3 contains 13 residues. CDR3 loop: CSARDQGTYEQYF. The CDR3 bases are TGCAGTGCTAGAGACCAGGGGACTTACGAGCAGTACTTC.

This clonotype occurred many times. This rearrangement joins TRBV5-6 to TRBJ2-7; D may be TRBD1 (5 bases). Trimming removed 4 bases at V and 1 base at J, with 15 bases between. Germline V CDR1 and CDR2: SGHDT, YYEEEE. There are 15 residues in the CDR3. The CDR3: CASSLAPQGSYEQYF. The CDR3, as DNA: TGTGCCAGCAGCCTGGCCCCCCAGGGATCCTACGAGCAGTACTTC.